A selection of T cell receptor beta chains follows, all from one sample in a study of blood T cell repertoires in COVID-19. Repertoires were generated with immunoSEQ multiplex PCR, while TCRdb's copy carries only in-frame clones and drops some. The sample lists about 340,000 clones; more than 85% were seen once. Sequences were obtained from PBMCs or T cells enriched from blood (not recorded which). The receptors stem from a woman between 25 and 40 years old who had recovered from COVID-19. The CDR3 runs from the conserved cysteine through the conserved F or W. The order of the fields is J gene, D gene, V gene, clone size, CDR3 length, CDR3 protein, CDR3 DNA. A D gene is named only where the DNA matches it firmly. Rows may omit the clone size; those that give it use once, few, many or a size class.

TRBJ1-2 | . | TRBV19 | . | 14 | CASTPLRDNYGYTF | TGTGCCAGTACCCCACTACGAGACAACTATGGCTACACCTTC
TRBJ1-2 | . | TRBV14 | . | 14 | CASSQDTTAYGYTF | TGTGCCAGCAGCCAAGATACGACAGCTTATGGCTACACCTTC
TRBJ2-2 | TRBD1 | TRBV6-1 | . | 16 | CASSEVIRGLTGELFF | TGTGCCAGCAGTGAAGTTATAAGGGGGCTTACCGGGGAGCTGTTTTTT
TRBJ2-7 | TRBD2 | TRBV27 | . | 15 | CASSLSSGRSYEQYF | TGTGCCAGCAGTTTATCTAGCGGGAGGTCCTACGAGCAGTACTTC
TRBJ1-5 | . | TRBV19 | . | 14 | CASSILANNQPQHF | TGTGCCAGTAGTATATTAGCAAATAATCAGCCCCAGCATTTT
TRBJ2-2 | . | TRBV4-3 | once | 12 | CASSHELGELFF | TGCGCCAGCAGCCACGAACTCGGGGAGCTGTTTTTT
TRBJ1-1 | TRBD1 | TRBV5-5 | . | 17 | CASSLLPGTGGNTEAFF | TGTGCCAGCAGCCTATTACCAGGGACAGGGGGGAACACTGAAGCTTTCTTT
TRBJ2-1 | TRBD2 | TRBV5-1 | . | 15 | CASSLVVAGGSEQFF | TGCGCCAGCAGCTTGGTGGTAGCGGGAGGGTCGGAGCAGTTCTTC
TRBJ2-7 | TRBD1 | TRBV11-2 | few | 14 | CASSWPQGAGEQYF | TGTGCCAGCAGCTGGCCTCAGGGGGCGGGCGAGCAGTACTTC
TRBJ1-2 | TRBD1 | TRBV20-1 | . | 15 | CSASLLVEQGHGYTF | TGCAGTGCTAGTCTCCTGGTCGAACAGGGGCATGGCTACACCTTC
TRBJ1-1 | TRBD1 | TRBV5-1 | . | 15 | CASSPTGTGMTEAFF | TGCGCCAGCAGCCCGACCGGGACAGGGATGACTGAAGCTTTCTTT
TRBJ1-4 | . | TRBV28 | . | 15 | CASSYAWGLNEKLFF | TGTGCCAGCAGTTACGCGTGGGGACTTAATGAAAAACTGTTTTTT
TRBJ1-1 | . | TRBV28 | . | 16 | CASRPPVDRLNTEAFF | TGTGCCAGCAGACCTCCCGTGGACAGATTAAACACTGAAGCTTTCTTT
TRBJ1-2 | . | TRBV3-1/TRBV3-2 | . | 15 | CASSQDRGGNYGYTF | TGTGCCAGCAGCCAAGATCGGGGGGGTAACTATGGCTACACCTTC
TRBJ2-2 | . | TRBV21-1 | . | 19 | CASSKTPSLEGANTGELFF | TGTGCCAGCAGCAAGACGCCCTCTTTAGAGGGGGCGAACACCGGGGAGCTGTTTTTT
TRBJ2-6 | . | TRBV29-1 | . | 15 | CSVEGGLSGANVLTF | TGCAGCGTTGAAGGGGGGCTCTCTGGGGCCAACGTCCTGACTTTC
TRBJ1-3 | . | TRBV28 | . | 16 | CASSFGADLSGNTIYF | TGTGCCAGCAGTTTTGGGGCGGATCTCTCTGGAAACACCATATATTTT
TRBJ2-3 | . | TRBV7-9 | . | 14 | CASSFRGGPDTQYF | TGTGCCAGCAGCTTCCGTGGGGGCCCAGATACGCAGTATTTT
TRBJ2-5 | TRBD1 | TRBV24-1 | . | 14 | CATSESDREETQYF | TGTGCCACCAGTGAATCGGACAGGGAAGAGACCCAGTACTTC
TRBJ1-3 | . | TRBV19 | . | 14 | CATKDISSGNTIYF | TGTGCCACCAAGGACATCAGCTCTGGAAACACCATATATTTT
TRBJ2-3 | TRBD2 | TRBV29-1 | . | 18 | CSGLILAGGPGLPDTQYF | TGCAGCGGCTTAATTCTAGCGGGAGGGCCCGGTCTCCCAGATACGCAGTATTTT
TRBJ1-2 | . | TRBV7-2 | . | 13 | CASSLRGLDGYTF | TGTGCCAGCAGCTTAAGAGGGTTGGATGGCTACACCTTC
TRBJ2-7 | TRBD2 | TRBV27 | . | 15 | CASSPLAGGHYEQYF | TGTGCCAGCAGCCCACTAGCGGGAGGGCACTACGAGCAGTACTTC
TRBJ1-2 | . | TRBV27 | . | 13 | CASKGREDYGYTF | TGTGCCAGCAAAGGAAGAGAGGACTATGGCTACACCTTC
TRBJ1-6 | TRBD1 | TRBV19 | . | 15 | CASSRRGSHNSPLHF | TGTGCCAGTAGTCGCAGGGGGTCTCATAATTCACCCCTCCACTTT
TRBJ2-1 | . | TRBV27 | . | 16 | CASSLRPPLGNNEQFF | TGTGCCAGCAGTTTACGCCCCCCCCTCGGGAACAATGAGCAGTTCTTC
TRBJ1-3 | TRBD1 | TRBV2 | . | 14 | CASRDRGAGNTIYF | TGTGCCAGCAGGGACAGGGGCGCGGGAAACACCATATATTTT
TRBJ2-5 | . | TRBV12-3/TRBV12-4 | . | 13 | CASSTRSQETQYF | TGTGCCAGCAGTACTAGATCACAAGAGACCCAGTACTTC
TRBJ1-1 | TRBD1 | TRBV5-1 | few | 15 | CASRYGQGENTEAFF | TGCGCCAGCAGGTATGGACAGGGCGAGAACACTGAAGCTTTCTTT
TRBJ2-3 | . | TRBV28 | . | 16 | CASRQLGSLPADTQYF | TGTGCCAGCAGGCAACTCGGGAGCCTACCCGCAGATACGCAGTATTTT
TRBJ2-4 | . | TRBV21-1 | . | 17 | CASSKLGSGRAGNIQYF | TGTGCCAGCAGCAAATTAGGCAGCGGGAGGGCCGGGAACATTCAGTACTTC
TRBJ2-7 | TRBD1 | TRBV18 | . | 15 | CASSPGTGASYEQYF | TGTGCCAGCTCGCCCGGGACAGGGGCCTCCTACGAGCAGTACTTC
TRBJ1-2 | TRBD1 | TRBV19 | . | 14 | CASTRTGGSYGYTF | TGTGCCAGTACCCGGACAGGGGGCTCCTATGGCTACACCTTC
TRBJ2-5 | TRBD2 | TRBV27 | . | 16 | CASSSHSGRWGETQYF | TGTGCCAGCAGTTCCCATAGCGGGAGGTGGGGAGAGACCCAGTACTTC
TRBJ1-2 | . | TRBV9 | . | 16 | CASSVDPFRSNYGYTF | TGTGCCAGCAGCGTAGACCCATTTCGGAGCAACTATGGCTACACCTTC
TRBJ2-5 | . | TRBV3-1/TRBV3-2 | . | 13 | CASSQNYPETQYF | TGTGCCAGCAGCCAAAACTACCCGGAGACCCAGTACTTC
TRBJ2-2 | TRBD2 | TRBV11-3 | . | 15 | CASSLDGGVGGELFF | TGTGCCAGCAGCTTAGACGGGGGGGTTGGCGGGGAGCTGTTTTTT
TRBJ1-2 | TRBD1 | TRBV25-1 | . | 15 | CASSGRDRGHYGYTF | TGTGCCAGCAGTGGCCGGGACAGGGGCCACTATGGCTACACCTTC
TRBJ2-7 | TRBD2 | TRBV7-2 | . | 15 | CASSLAPGRPYEQYF | TGTGCCAGCAGCTTAGCGCCCGGGAGGCCCTACGAGCAGTACTTC
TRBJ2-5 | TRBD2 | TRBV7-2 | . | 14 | CASRGAGGRETQYF | TGTGCCAGCAGGGGTGCGGGGGGGCGCGAGACCCAGTACTTC
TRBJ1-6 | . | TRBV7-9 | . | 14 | CASNKGQGFSPLHF | TGTGCCAGTAATAAAGGCCAGGGGTTTTCACCCCTCCACTTT
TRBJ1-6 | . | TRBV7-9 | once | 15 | CASSLGQGLPSPLHF | TGTGCCAGCAGCTTAGGCCAGGGACTTCCTTCACCCCTCCACTTT
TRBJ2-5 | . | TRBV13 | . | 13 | CASSLGSQETQYF | TGTGCCAGCAGCTTAGGCTCCCAAGAGACCCAGTACTTC
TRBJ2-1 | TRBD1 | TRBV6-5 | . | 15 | CASRVQGARGNEQFF | TGTGCCAGCAGAGTACAGGGGGCGCGGGGTAATGAGCAGTTCTTC